These T cell receptor beta chains were read from a single sample in a study of T cell changes during pregnancy in multiple sclerosis. The protocol was immunoSEQ multiplex PCR, while the TCRdb copy is restricted to in-frame clones and leaves out a portion. This sample carries 45,000 to 55,000 clones, approximately 91% of them seen once, and the ten largest clones take about 0.61%. Material: CD4+ T cells from peripheral blood mononuclear cells, obtained after pregnancy. These receptors all come from a female donor in good health, enrolled as a control in a pregnancy study. Each CDR3 is given with its conserved first and last residue. The D gene is left open where the match is weak. The listing skips clone size in some rows; elsewhere it reads once, few, many or a size class.

j_call: TRBJ2-6
v_call: TRBV2
d_call: .
clone_size: .
cdr3_aa: CASSGQRSSGANVLTF
cdr3_nt: TGTGCCAGCAGTGGTCAGCGGTCCTCTGGGGCCAACGTCCTGACTTTC

j_call: TRBJ1-2
v_call: TRBV7-2
d_call: .
clone_size: once
cdr3_aa: CASSLGGARGYTF
cdr3_nt: TGTGCCAGCAGCTTGGGAGGGGCCCGTGGCTACACCTTC

j_call: TRBJ2-3
v_call: TRBV4-1
d_call: TRBD2
clone_size: .
cdr3_aa: CASSQAYSGGADTQYF
cdr3_nt: TGCGCCAGCAGCCAAGCGTACAGCGGGGGCGCAGATACGCAGTATTTT

j_call: TRBJ2-1
v_call: TRBV27
d_call: .
clone_size: .
cdr3_aa: CASRDWTIGRQFF
cdr3_nt: TGTGCCAGCAGGGACTGGACGATCGGGAGGCAGTTCTTC

j_call: TRBJ1-5
v_call: TRBV18
d_call: .
clone_size: few
cdr3_aa: CASSSEGPQHF
cdr3_nt: TGTGCCAGCTCATCCGAGGGCCCCCAGCATTTT

j_call: TRBJ2-4
v_call: TRBV27
d_call: .
clone_size: .
cdr3_aa: CASSLGAAKNIQYF
cdr3_nt: TGTGCCAGCAGTTTGGGGGCTGCCAAAAACATTCAGTACTTC

j_call: TRBJ1-1
v_call: TRBV2
d_call: .
clone_size: once
cdr3_aa: CASRFGLTNTEAFF
cdr3_nt: TGTGCCAGCAGATTCGGACTGACAAACACTGAAGCTTTCTTT

j_call: TRBJ2-2
v_call: TRBV28
d_call: TRBD2
clone_size: .
cdr3_aa: CASYSYGLAGVRNTGELFF
cdr3_nt: TGTGCCAGCTATTCATATGGGCTAGCGGGAGTAAGGAACACCGGGGAGCTGTTTTTT

j_call: TRBJ2-3
v_call: TRBV5-4
d_call: TRBD2
clone_size: once
cdr3_aa: CASSPGGGRTDTQYF
cdr3_nt: TGTGCCAGCAGCCCGGGCGGCGGGAGGACAGATACGCAGTATTTT

j_call: TRBJ2-1
v_call: TRBV9
d_call: TRBD2
clone_size: .
cdr3_aa: CASSPLTSGGHNEQFF
cdr3_nt: TGTGCCAGCAGCCCCCTGACTAGCGGGGGGCACAATGAGCAGTTCTTC

j_call: TRBJ2-3
v_call: TRBV5-1
d_call: .
clone_size: .
cdr3_aa: CASSLGLTSTDTQYF
cdr3_nt: TGCGCCAGCAGCTTAGGACTGACTAGCACAGATACGCAGTATTTT

j_call: TRBJ2-1
v_call: TRBV2
d_call: TRBD2
clone_size: .
cdr3_aa: CASRGLAGALSSYNEQFF
cdr3_nt: TGTGCCAGCAGGGGACTAGCGGGGGCCTTGAGCTCCTACAATGAGCAGTTCTTC

j_call: TRBJ1-4
v_call: TRBV6-5
d_call: TRBD1
clone_size: .
cdr3_aa: CASSFITGGGNEKLFF
cdr3_nt: TGTGCCAGCAGTTTCATTACAGGGGGCGGAAATGAAAAACTGTTTTTT

j_call: TRBJ1-3
v_call: TRBV5-1
d_call: .
clone_size: .
cdr3_aa: CASSTDSGVGTGNTIYF
cdr3_nt: TGCGCCAGCAGCACGGACTCGGGGGTCGGGACTGGAAACACCATATATTTT

j_call: TRBJ2-7
v_call: TRBV5-1
d_call: TRBD2
clone_size: .
cdr3_aa: CASSLGLAGGSSTVFYEQYF
cdr3_nt: TGCGCCAGCAGCTTAGGACTAGCGGGAGGGTCTTCCACCGTTTTTTACGAGCAGTACTTC

j_call: TRBJ2-1
v_call: TRBV7-3
d_call: .
clone_size: .
cdr3_aa: CASSKGGEQFF
cdr3_nt: TGTGCCAGCAGCAAGGGCGGGGAGCAGTTCTTC

j_call: TRBJ2-1
v_call: TRBV11-3
d_call: TRBD2
clone_size: .
cdr3_aa: CASSLRRGSEQFF
cdr3_nt: TGTGCCAGCAGCTTAAGGCGGGGGTCTGAGCAGTTCTTC

j_call: TRBJ2-1
v_call: TRBV6-6
d_call: TRBD1
clone_size: .
cdr3_aa: CASRTRDRGRDEQFF
cdr3_nt: TGTGCCAGCAGAACTCGGGACAGGGGGCGGGATGAGCAGTTCTTC

j_call: TRBJ2-3
v_call: TRBV6-5
d_call: .
clone_size: .
cdr3_aa: CASSRTEAPTDTQYF
cdr3_nt: TGTGCCAGCAGCCGCACGGAGGCCCCCACAGATACGCAGTATTTT

j_call: TRBJ2-5
v_call: TRBV14
d_call: .
clone_size: .
cdr3_aa: CASSQVPESRETQYF
cdr3_nt: TGTGCCAGCAGCCAAGTCCCAGAATCGAGGGAGACCCAGTACTTC

j_call: TRBJ2-1
v_call: TRBV30
d_call: .
clone_size: .
cdr3_aa: CAWMVANEQFF
cdr3_nt: TGTGCCTGGATGGTGGCCAATGAGCAGTTCTTC

j_call: TRBJ1-5
v_call: TRBV19
d_call: .
clone_size: .
cdr3_aa: CASNQQGNQPQHF
cdr3_nt: TGTGCCAGTAATCAACAGGGCAATCAGCCCCAGCATTTT

j_call: TRBJ2-6
v_call: TRBV27
d_call: .
clone_size: .
cdr3_aa: CASSLSSGANVLTF
cdr3_nt: TGTGCCAGCAGTTTGAGCTCTGGGGCCAACGTCCTGACTTTC

j_call: TRBJ2-7
v_call: TRBV18
d_call: .
clone_size: .
cdr3_aa: CASSPGQALHEQYF
cdr3_nt: TGTGCCAGCTCACCTGGCCAGGCGCTCCACGAGCAGTACTTC

j_call: TRBJ2-1
v_call: TRBV28
d_call: TRBD2
clone_size: .
cdr3_aa: CASRGYSGTSGSIYNEQFF
cdr3_nt: TGTGCCAGCAGGGGGTACTCCGGGACTAGCGGGAGTATTTACAATGAGCAGTTCTTC

j_call: TRBJ1-1
v_call: TRBV18
d_call: .
clone_size: once
cdr3_aa: CASSATGTLASVGNTEAFF
cdr3_nt: TGTGCCAGCTCAGCCACAGGGACACTCGCGTCCGTGGGGAACACTGAAGCTTTCTTT

j_call: TRBJ1-2
v_call: TRBV27
d_call: TRBD1
clone_size: .
cdr3_aa: CASRAKLQGGRPYTF
cdr3_nt: TGTGCCAGCAGGGCCAAACTTCAGGGGGGCCGGCCCTACACCTTC

j_call: TRBJ2-7
v_call: TRBV10-1
d_call: .
clone_size: .
cdr3_aa: CASSARAWEYGNSYEQYF
cdr3_nt: TGCGCCAGCAGTGCAAGAGCGTGGGAGTACGGGAACTCCTACGAGCAGTACTTC

j_call: TRBJ1-5
v_call: TRBV6-1
d_call: .
clone_size: .
cdr3_aa: CASSERYQPQHF
cdr3_nt: TGTGCCAGCAGTGAGCGATATCAGCCCCAGCATTTT